This T cell receptor (beta chain) derives from a study of read filtering for tumor transcriptome and immune sequencing. Study background: After DNase treatment, RNA was made into whole-transcriptome libraries. TCR-mapped reads were about 4.05 to 10.27 million with IR-seq versus about 85 to 1,300 with RNA-seq. General study findings and limits: The CD138-negative fraction was mixed bone marrow immune cells, not pure T cells. In IR-seq, single-read clonotypes were around 80% of clonotypes but 3.5% to 4% of reads.

Trimming at V came to 0 bases and at J to 5 bases, leaving 4 bases not matched to a gene. This CDR3 spans 15 amino acids. Germline V lookup: CDR1 DFQATT, CDR2 SNEGSKA (reference sequence). Many counts were recorded for this clonotype. Its antigen remains unknown. The library was built from 400 ng RNA with molecular barcoded adaptors for alpha/delta and beta/gamma chains. TCRdb re-called the reads through MiXCR, storing one row per CDR3 protein. This sample has 30,000 to 35,000 distinct CDR3 sequences, with approximately 18% found just once. Material for sequencing was a population of CD138-negative cells sorted from bone marrow. This TCR came from a donor aged 40 or over with multiple myeloma. The J gene is TRBJ2-3, the V gene TRBV20-1, with 11 bases fitting TRBD2. The CDR3 DNA reads as TGCAGTGCTAGAGAATTAGCGGGGGGGGGAGATACGCAGTATTTT. This sequence encodes CSARELAGGGDTQYF.